These T cell receptor beta chains were read from a single sample in a study of cytomegalovirus exposure and HLA in healthy donors. Using immunoSEQ multiplex PCR, the repertoire was profiled, and TCRdb retains in-frame clones only, with some absent. This table has 150,000 to 200,000 clones, around 75% appearing once. The specimen was PBMCs. The source is a man between 18 and 35 years old in good health and CMV-seropositive. The CDR3 runs from the conserved cysteine through the conserved F or W. The D gene is left open where the match is weak. Rows may omit the clone size; those that give it use once, few, many or a size class.

j_gene: TRBJ1-2; v_gene: TRBV6-1; abundance: -; d_gene: -; CDR3nt: TGTGCCAGCAGTGAAAATGTGAAGGGGTTAGGGGGCTACACCTTC; CDR3aa: CASSENVKGLGGYTF
j_gene: TRBJ2-3; v_gene: TRBV6-1; abundance: -; d_gene: -; CDR3nt: TGCCAAGCGGGCCTCACAGATACGCAGTATTTT; CDR3aa: CQAGLTDTQYF
j_gene: TRBJ1-4; v_gene: TRBV5-6; abundance: once; d_gene: TRBD1; CDR3nt: TGTGCCAGCAGCTTCGGGACAGGGAGCGAAAAACTGTTTTTT; CDR3aa: CASSFGTGSEKLFF
j_gene: TRBJ2-2; v_gene: TRBV7-9; abundance: -; d_gene: TRBD1; CDR3nt: TGTGCCAGCAGACCACAGGGGTCGGCCGGGGAGCTGTTTTTT; CDR3aa: CASRPQGSAGELFF
j_gene: TRBJ2-3; v_gene: TRBV6-1; abundance: -; d_gene: -; CDR3nt: TGTGCCAGCAGTGAAGGAGCCACAGATACGCAGTATTTT; CDR3aa: CASSEGATDTQYF
j_gene: TRBJ1-3; v_gene: TRBV27; abundance: few; d_gene: -; CDR3nt: TGTGCCAGCAGTTCCGGGGGGGCTGGAAACACCATATATTTT; CDR3aa: CASSSGGAGNTIYF
j_gene: TRBJ2-5; v_gene: TRBV11-3; abundance: -; d_gene: -; CDR3nt: TGTGCCAGCAGCTTAGCGGCGACTCAAGAGACCCAGTACTTC; CDR3aa: CASSLAATQETQYF
j_gene: TRBJ1-4; v_gene: TRBV27; abundance: -; d_gene: -; CDR3nt: TGTGCCAGCAGTTGGGCAGGTCGGGAAAAACTGTTTTTT; CDR3aa: CASSWAGREKLFF
j_gene: TRBJ2-3; v_gene: TRBV5-5; abundance: -; d_gene: -; CDR3nt: TGTGCCAGCAGCTTGGAAGTGACAGGCACAGATACGCAGTATTTT; CDR3aa: CASSLEVTGTDTQYF
j_gene: TRBJ1-1; v_gene: TRBV30; abundance: -; d_gene: -; CDR3nt: TGTGCCTGGAGTGTATCTTCGAGCACTGAAGCTTTCTTT; CDR3aa: CAWSVSSSTEAFF
j_gene: TRBJ2-1; v_gene: TRBV6-1; abundance: -; d_gene: -; CDR3nt: TGTGCCAGCAGTGAAGAGTCGGGAACCTACAATGAGCAGTTCTTC; CDR3aa: CASSEESGTYNEQFF
j_gene: TRBJ1-1; v_gene: TRBV19; abundance: few; d_gene: TRBD1; CDR3nt: TGTGCCAGTAGTCCTCGGACAGGAGGGGACACTGAAGCTTTCTTT; CDR3aa: CASSPRTGGDTEAFF
j_gene: TRBJ1-3; v_gene: TRBV7-9; abundance: -; d_gene: -; CDR3nt: TGTGCCAGCAGCTTAGGGGGCGACGGCGGCTCTGGAAACACCATATATTTT; CDR3aa: CASSLGGDGGSGNTIYF
j_gene: TRBJ2-2; v_gene: TRBV9; abundance: -; d_gene: TRBD2; CDR3nt: TGTGCCAGCAGCATTGTAGCCGGTTGGGCGGGAGGAGACACCGGGGAGCTGTTTTTT; CDR3aa: CASSIVAGWAGGDTGELFF
j_gene: TRBJ1-4; v_gene: TRBV11-2; abundance: -; d_gene: TRBD1; CDR3nt: TGTGCCAGCAGCCCCTCAGGGGGAAAACTGTTTTTT; CDR3aa: CASSPSGGKLFF
j_gene: TRBJ1-3; v_gene: TRBV6-5; abundance: -; d_gene: -; CDR3nt: TGTGCCAGCAGTTACTCGGCAGGGGAGTCTGGAAACACCATATATTTT; CDR3aa: CASSYSAGESGNTIYF
j_gene: TRBJ1-2; v_gene: TRBV6-1; abundance: few; d_gene: TRBD1; CDR3nt: TGTGCCAGCGAAGACGGACAGGGGGCCTACTATGGCTACACCTTC; CDR3aa: CASEDGQGAYYGYTF
j_gene: TRBJ2-3; v_gene: TRBV6-5; abundance: -; d_gene: -; CDR3nt: TGTGCCAGCAGCCCTTGGACAGAAACAGATACGCAGTATTTT; CDR3aa: CASSPWTETDTQYF